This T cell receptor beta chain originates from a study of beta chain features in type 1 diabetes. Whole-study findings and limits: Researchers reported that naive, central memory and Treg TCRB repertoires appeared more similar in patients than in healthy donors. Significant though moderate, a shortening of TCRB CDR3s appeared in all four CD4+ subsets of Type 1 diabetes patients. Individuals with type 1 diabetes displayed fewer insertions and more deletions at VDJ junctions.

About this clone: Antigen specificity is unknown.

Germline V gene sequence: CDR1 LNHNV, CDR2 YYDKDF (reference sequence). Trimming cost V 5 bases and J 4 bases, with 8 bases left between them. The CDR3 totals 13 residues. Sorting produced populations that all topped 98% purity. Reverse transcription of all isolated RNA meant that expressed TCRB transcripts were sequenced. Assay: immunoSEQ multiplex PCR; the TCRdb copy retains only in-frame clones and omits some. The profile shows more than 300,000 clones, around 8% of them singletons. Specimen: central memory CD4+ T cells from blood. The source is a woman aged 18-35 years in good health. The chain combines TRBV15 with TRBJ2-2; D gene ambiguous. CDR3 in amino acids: CATSRTPTGELFF. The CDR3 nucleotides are TGTGCCACCAGCCGGACGCCCACCGGGGAGCTGTTTTTT.